This is a list of T cell receptor beta chains from one sample in a study of blood T cell repertoires in COVID-19. Sequenced by immunoSEQ multiplex PCR; TCRdb stores in-frame clones only, minus some. Among approximately 210,000 clones, about 86% were seen once, and the ten largest hold 0.75% to 0.95%. Input material: peripheral blood. The receptor set was obtained from a woman aged 70-85 years with acute or convalescent COVID-19. Each CDR3 is given with its conserved first and last residue. A D gene is named only where the DNA matches it firmly. Clone size, where shown, is once, few, many, or a class for clones that have expanded.

15 | TRBD1 | TRBJ2-2 | - | TRBV24-1 | TGTGCCACCAGTGACCCGGGACAGGGGACCGGGGAGCTGTTTTTT | CATSDPGQGTGELFF
15 | - | TRBJ2-1 | - | TRBV5-1 | TGCGCCAGCAGCTTGGCCGGGTTAGAAACCAATGAGCAGTTCTTC | CASSLAGLETNEQFF
16 | - | TRBJ1-2 | once | TRBV4-1 | TGCGCCAGCAGCCAAGGTGGCGGGAGAGCTAACTATGGCTACACCTTC | CASSQGGGRANYGYTF
15 | - | TRBJ1-1 | - | TRBV5-1 | TGCGCCAGCAGCTTGAGCGGGGGGCTAAACACTGAAGCTTTCTTT | CASSLSGGLNTEAFF
15 | TRBD1 | TRBJ1-2 | - | TRBV6-5 | TGTGCCAGCAGTTACACGCAAGACAGGGATTATGGCTACACCTTC | CASSYTQDRDYGYTF
14 | - | TRBJ2-5 | - | TRBV7-3 | TGTGCCAGCAGCTTAAGAGGGAGGAAAGAGACCCAGTACTTC | CASSLRGRKETQYF
14 | - | TRBJ2-2 | - | TRBV11-3 | TGTGCCAGCAGCTTAGATACGAACACCGGGGAGCTGTTTTTT | CASSLDTNTGELFF
13 | - | TRBJ1-2 | - | TRBV7-9 | TGTGCCAGCAGCCGTTCGCAGTCAGAAGGCTACACCTTC | CASSRSQSEGYTF
13 | TRBD1 | TRBJ1-2 | - | TRBV12-3/TRBV12-4 | TGTGCCAGCAGTCCCGACAGGGTGAGCGGCTACACCTTC | CASSPDRVSGYTF
16 | - | TRBJ1-2 | - | TRBV28 | TGTGCCAGCAGTTTGAGTACCAGGGGAGCTAACTATGGCTACACCTTC | CASSLSTRGANYGYTF
13 | - | TRBJ1-6 | few | TRBV3-1/TRBV3-2 | TGTGCCAGCAGCCAAGGCCCGGGTTCACCCCTCCACTTT | CASSQGPGSPLHF
13 | - | TRBJ1-2 | - | TRBV6-5 | TGTGCCAGCAGTTTGGACAGAATGTATGGCTACACCTTC | CASSLDRMYGYTF
16 | TRBD1 | TRBJ2-1 | - | TRBV28 | TGTGCCAGCAGTTTCTCCGGACAGGGGGGTTCCAATGAGCAGTTCTTC | CASSFSGQGGSNEQFF
13 | - | TRBJ2-2 | - | TRBV12-5 | TGTGCTAGTGGTTTCCGGAACACCGGGGAGCTGTTTTTT | CASGFRNTGELFF
15 | TRBD1 | TRBJ1-2 | - | TRBV5-5 | TGTGCCAGCACCATAGGACAGGGGGGCCTCTATGGCTACACCTTC | CASTIGQGGLYGYTF
16 | - | TRBJ1-5 | - | TRBV4-2 | TGTGCCAGCAGCCAAGAACGGGAGGTAGGCAATCAGCCCCAGCATTTT | CASSQEREVGNQPQHF
16 | TRBD2 | TRBJ2-1 | - | TRBV7-2 | TGTGCCAGCAGCTTAGATTTTCGGGGGGGCAGGAATGAGCAGTTCTTC | CASSLDFRGGRNEQFF
12 | - | TRBJ1-4 | once | TRBV6-5 | TGTGCCAGCAGTTCCCTCGGGGGATTAACTACTTTT | CASSSLGGLTTF
15 | TRBD1 | TRBJ2-7 | - | TRBV18 | TGTGCCAGCTCCCCTGACAGGGGGGGAACCTACGAGCAGTACTTC | CASSPDRGGTYEQYF
14 | - | TRBJ2-7 | - | TRBV5-1 | TGCGCCAGCAGTAATCAGACAGGAGCCTACGAGCAGTACTTC | CASSNQTGAYEQYF
15 | TRBD1 | TRBJ1-1 | - | TRBV19 | TGTGCCAGTAGACCCCCGGGACAGGGGGTCACTGAAGCTTTCTTT | CASRPPGQGVTEAFF
13 | TRBD1 | TRBJ2-7 | - | TRBV5-1 | TGCGCCAGCAGCCTCACACAGGGGTACGAGCAGTACTTC | CASSLTQGYEQYF
15 | TRBD2 | TRBJ2-1 | - | TRBV5-1 | TGCGCCAGCAGCTTTGATAGCGGGAGGGGGAATGAGCAGTTCTTC | CASSFDSGRGNEQFF
15 | TRBD1 | TRBJ1-1 | - | TRBV10-1 | TGCGCCAGCAGTGACAGGACAGGGCAGAACACTGAAGCTTTCTTT | CASSDRTGQNTEAFF
14 | TRBD1 | TRBJ2-7 | once | TRBV6-5 | TGTGCCAGCAGTAGGGACAGGGTGTCCTACGAGCAGTACTTC | CASSRDRVSYEQYF
17 | TRBD2 | TRBJ2-1 | - | TRBV14 | TGTGCCAGCAGCCAAGATAAGACTAGCGGGGGCTACAATGAGCAGTTCTTC | CASSQDKTSGGYNEQFF
14 | TRBD1 | TRBJ1-2 | once | TRBV7-2 | TGTGCCAGCAGACTCGACAGGGGGCCGGGTGGCTACACCTTC | CASRLDRGPGGYTF
19 | TRBD2 | TRBJ2-5 | - | TRBV4-2 | TGTGCCAGCAGCCAAGAACGACGGGCTAGCGGGAGGGCGGGGGAGACCCAGTACTTC | CASSQERRASGRAGETQYF
13 | TRBD2 | TRBJ2-7 | - | TRBV5-4 | TGTGCCAGCAGGGCTAGCGGTTCCTACGAGCAGTACTTC | CASRASGSYEQYF
14 | - | TRBJ1-2 | - | TRBV27 | TGTGCCAGCAGTTCAGCCGCGGGGAACTATGGCTACACCTTC | CASSSAAGNYGYTF
18 | TRBD2 | TRBJ2-2 | - | TRBV7-9 | TGTGCCAGCAGCTCAACGATCACTAGCGGGAAGAGGACCGGGGAGCTGTTTTTT | CASSSTITSGKRTGELFF
14 | - | TRBJ2-2 | - | TRBV9 | TGTGCCAGCAGCGCGGGATCGTTGGCCGGGGAGCTGTTTTTT | CASSAGSLAGELFF
16 | TRBD1 | TRBJ2-5 | - | TRBV19 | TGTGCCAGTAGTAGGGGGGACAGGCCTGGAGCGGAGACCCAGTACTTC | CASSRGDRPGAETQYF
15 | - | TRBJ1-1 | - | TRBV6-5 | TGTGCCAGCAGTTACGCTGCCAGGGCGGACACTGAAGCTTTCTTT | CASSYAARADTEAFF
14 | TRBD2 | TRBJ2-1 | - | TRBV10-3 | TGTGCCATCAGTTTAGCGGGGTCCTACAATGAGCAGTTCTTC | CAISLAGSYNEQFF
17 | TRBD1 | TRBJ2-3 | - | TRBV7-2 | TGTGCCAGCAGCTTAGCGTTCGGGACAGGGGGCACAGATACGCAGTATTTT | CASSLAFGTGGTDTQYF
13 | - | TRBJ1-1 | - | TRBV7-2 | TGTGCCAGCAGCTTTGAGGGCGCGGGTGAAGCTTTCTTT | CASSFEGAGEAFF
13 | - | TRBJ1-1 | - | TRBV7-2 | TGTGCCAGCAGCTTAGATATGAACACTGAAGCTTTCTTT | CASSLDMNTEAFF
13 | - | TRBJ1-1 | - | TRBV12-3/TRBV12-4 | TGTGCCAGCAGTTTAGGGGCGAACACTGAAGCTTTCTTT | CASSLGANTEAFF